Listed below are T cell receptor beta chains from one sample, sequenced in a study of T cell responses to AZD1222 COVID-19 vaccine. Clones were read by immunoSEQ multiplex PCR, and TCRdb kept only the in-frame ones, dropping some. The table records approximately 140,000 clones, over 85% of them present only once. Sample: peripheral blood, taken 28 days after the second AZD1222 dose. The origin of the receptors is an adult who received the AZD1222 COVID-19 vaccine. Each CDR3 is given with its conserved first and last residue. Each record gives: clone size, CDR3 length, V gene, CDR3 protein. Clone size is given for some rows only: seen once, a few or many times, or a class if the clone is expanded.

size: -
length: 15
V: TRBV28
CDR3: CASSMDRGYNSPLHF

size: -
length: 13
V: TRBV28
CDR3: CASSLSRNYGYTF

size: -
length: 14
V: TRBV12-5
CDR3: CASGLGTPGNTIYF

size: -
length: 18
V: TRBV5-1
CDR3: CASSQSSGGFANTGELFF

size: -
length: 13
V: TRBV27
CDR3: CASRRDSSYEQYF

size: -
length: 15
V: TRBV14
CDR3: CASSQGGREKETQYF

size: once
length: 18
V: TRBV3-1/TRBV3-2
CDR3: CATARGDVRNSGANVLTF

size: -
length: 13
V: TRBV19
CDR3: CASSIYRGGEQYF

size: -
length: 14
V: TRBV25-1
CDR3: CASSESSGGSPLHF

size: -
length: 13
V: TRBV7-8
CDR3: CASSLFSGNGYTF

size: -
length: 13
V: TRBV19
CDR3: CASTPTGSQPQHF

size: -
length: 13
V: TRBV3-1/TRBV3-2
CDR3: CASSPPGRGEAFF

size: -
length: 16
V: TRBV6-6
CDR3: CASSYSSGLTPYEQYF

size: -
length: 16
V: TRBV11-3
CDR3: CASSLGIREAYNEQFF

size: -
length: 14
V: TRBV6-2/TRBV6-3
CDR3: CASSYSGGDQPQHF

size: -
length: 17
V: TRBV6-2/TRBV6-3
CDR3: CASSYSGDSGPSYEQYF

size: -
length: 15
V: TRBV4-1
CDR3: CASSVRQDENEKLFF

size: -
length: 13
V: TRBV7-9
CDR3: CASSLLQGNEQFF

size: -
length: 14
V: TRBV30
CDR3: CAWSASRSTDTQYF

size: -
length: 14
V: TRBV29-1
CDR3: CSVEVRTGYNEQFF